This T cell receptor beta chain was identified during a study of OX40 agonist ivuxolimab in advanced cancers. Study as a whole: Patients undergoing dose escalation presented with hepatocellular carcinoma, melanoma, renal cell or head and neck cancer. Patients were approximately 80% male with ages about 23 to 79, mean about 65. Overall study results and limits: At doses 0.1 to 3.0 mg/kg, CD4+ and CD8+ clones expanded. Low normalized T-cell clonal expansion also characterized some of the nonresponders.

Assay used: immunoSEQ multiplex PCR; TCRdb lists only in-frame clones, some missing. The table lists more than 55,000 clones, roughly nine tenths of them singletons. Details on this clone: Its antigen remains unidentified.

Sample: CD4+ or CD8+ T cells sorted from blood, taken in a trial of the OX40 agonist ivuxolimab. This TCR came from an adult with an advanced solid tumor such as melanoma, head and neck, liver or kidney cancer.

In nucleotides, the CDR3 is TGTGCCAGCAGCCCCAAAGTCGGGACACCGAACACTGAAGCTTTCTTT. Amino acid sequence: CASSPKVGTPNTEAFF. This sequence joins TRBV5-8 and TRBJ1-1; weak D call: TRBD1 (6 bases). Trimming removed 4 bases at V and 1 base at J, with 17 bases between. The CDR3 extends over 16 amino acids. The germline gives CDR1 SGHTS, CDR2 YDEGEE.